The 21 T cell receptor beta chains presented below share a single source sample, sequenced in a study of OX40 agonist ivuxolimab in advanced cancers. Repertoires were generated with immunoSEQ multiplex PCR, while TCRdb's copy carries only in-frame clones and drops some. The data hold approximately 69,000 clones, with 80% to 90% observed a single time. The input for sequencing was CD4+ or CD8+ T cells sorted from blood, taken in a trial of the OX40 agonist ivuxolimab. The receptors here all came from an adult with an advanced solid tumor such as melanoma, head and neck, liver or kidney cancer.

This chain joins TRBV5-5 and TRBJ1-2, with TRBD1 matching over 7 bases. CDR3 size: 16 residues. Germline V gene sequence: CDR1 SGHKS, CDR2 YYEKEE (reference sequence). The trim removed 4 bases at V and 4 bases at J, leaving 13 bases unmatched. As DNA, the CDR3 is TGTGCCAGCAGCCCCCGTCAGGGGGGTGAGGTCTATGGCTACACCTTC. Residues: CASSPRQGGEVYGYTF.

This chain links TRBV5-6 with TRBJ1-1; 8 bases are a match to TRBD1. This CDR3 has 15 amino acids. V lost 4 bases, J lost 2 bases, and 7 bases stayed unmatched. Looked up from germline, CDR1 is SGHDT and CDR2 is YYEEEE. CDR3 in amino acids: CASSPRGQGNTEAFF. The DNA of the CDR3 is TGTGCCAGCAGCCCCCGCGGACAGGGCAACACTGAAGCTTTCTTT.

V is TRBV7-9 and J is TRBJ1-1, with D possibly matching TRBD1 (5 bases). The CDR3 has 13 amino acids. Trimming took off 5 bases at V and 3 bases at J, with 10 bases between the two ends. Germline V CDR1 and CDR2: SEHNR, FQNEAQ (reference sequence). The CDR3 DNA follows: TGTGCCAGCAGCCGCCCGGGGGACACTGAAGCTTTCTTT. Its translation: CASSRPGDTEAFF.

The chain uses TRBV9 and TRBJ2-6; D is perhaps TRBD1 (6 bases). Trimming pared 2 bases from V and 2 bases from J, leaving 8 bases between. Germline V CDR1 and CDR2: SGDLS, YYNGEE. CDR3 length: 15 amino acids. CDR3 bases: TGTGCCAGCAGCGTCACAGGGACTGGGGCCAACGTCCTGACTTTC. Translated: CASSVTGTGANVLTF.

The chain uses TRBV7-2 and TRBJ2-7; no firm D call. V was cut by 1 base and J by 4 bases, with 8 bases left in between. Germline-derived CDR1 and CDR2 are SGHTA and FQGNSA. The CDR3 is made up of 13 amino acids. The CDR3 sequence is CASSLGRPYEQYF. As DNA, the CDR3 is TGTGCCAGCAGCTTAGGAAGGCCGTACGAGCAGTACTTC. Full variable domain (missing parts from reference TRBV7-2 and TRBJ2-7): GAGVSQSPSNKVTEKGKDVELRCDPISGHTALYWYRQSLGQGLEFLIYFQGNSAPDKSGLPSDRFSAERTGGSVSTLTIQRTQQEDSAVYLCASSLGRPYEQYFGPGTRLTVT.

A few counts support this clone. This chain connects TRBV29-1 to TRBJ1-1; D unclear. V was pared by 6 bases and J by 7 bases, with 12 bases between. The CDR3 is 11 amino acids. CDR1 is SQVTM and CDR2 is ANQGSEA in the germline V gene. CDR3 sequence (DNA): TGCAGCGTCGGAGGTGGTATTGAAGCTTTCTTT. Translated, it gives CSVGGGIEAFF.

The chain uses TRBV15 and TRBJ2-1; TRBD2 matches at 9 bases. V dropped 4 bases and J dropped 8; count of bases not matched to a gene: 6. Germline-derived CDR1 and CDR2 are LNHNV and YYDKDF (reference sequence). This CDR3 spans 14 amino acids. CDR3 protein: CATSTGLAPHEQFF. In nucleotides, the CDR3 is TGTGCCACCAGCACGGGACTAGCCCCGCATGAGCAGTTCTTC.

The chain uses TRBV7-9 and TRBJ2-3; TRBD1 or TRBD2 may be the D gene (5 bases each). The CDR3 has 16 amino acids. V was cut by 4 bases and J by 2 bases, with 16 bases left in between. Germline-derived CDR1 and CDR2 are SEHNR and FQNEAQ (reference sequence). CDR3: CASSSQGGSPTDTQYF. The CDR3 DNA reads as TGTGCCAGCAGCTCCCAGGGCGGGTCCCCCACAGATACGCAGTATTTT.

The chain has TRBV11-2 and TRBJ2-7, with TRBD2 matching 7 bases. This CDR3 spans 16 amino acids. Trimming cost V 1 base and J 3 bases; bases outside gene matches: 9. Germline V gene sequence: CDR1 SGHAT, CDR2 FQNNGV. The CDR3 loop reads CASSLASVSGYYEQYF. The CDR3 DNA is TGTGCCAGCAGCTTAGCGAGCGTTAGCGGGTACTACGAGCAGTACTTC.

The V call is TRBV6-1, the J call TRBJ2-3, with 7 bases lining up with TRBD2. There are 14 residues in the CDR3. Germline assignment: CDR1 MNHNS and CDR2 SASEGT. V was pared by 0 bases and J by 6 bases, with 3 bases of the junction left unmatched. In DNA, the CDR3 is TGTGCCAGCAGTGAAGCGGGGGGGTGGGATACGCAGTATTTT. As protein: CASSEAGGWDTQYF.

Only a few counts were recorded for this clone. The chain combines TRBV7-2 with TRBJ1-5, with D hard to call. The V gene's germline CDR1 is SGHTA and CDR2 FQGNSA. The CDR3 totals 15 residues. Trimming removed 5 bases from V and 13 bases from J, with 24 bases in between. The CDR3 coding sequence is TGTGCCAGCAGCGCGTCGGACCGGCGTTTTATCGGGCAGCATTTT. Its protein is CASSASDRRFIGQHF. The entire variable domain, with the rest obtained from reference TRBV7-2 and TRBJ1-5, is as follows: GAGVSQSPSNKVTEKGKDVELRCDPISGHTALYWYRQSLGQGLEFLIYFQGNSAPDKSGLPSDRFSAERTGGSVSTLTIQRTQQEDSAVYLCASSASDRRFIGQHFGDGTRLSIL.

The chain combines TRBV5-6 with TRBJ2-3, with 8 bases matching TRBD1. Germline CDR1 SGHDT, CDR2 YYEEEE. V lost 5 bases and J lost 3; bases outside the gene matches: 8. The CDR3 extends over 15 amino acids. Here the CDR3 reads CASRYRGSGTDTQYF. CDR3 in DNA: TGTGCCAGCAGGTACAGGGGGTCTGGAACAGATACGCAGTATTTT.

The chain employs TRBV9 and TRBJ2-1; no reliable D call. The CDR3 is made up of 13 amino acids. Between the trimmed V and J ends, which lost 3 bases and 3 bases, there was a span of 7 bases. The germline CDR1 and CDR2 sequences are SGDLS and YYNGEE. In DNA, the CDR3 is TGTGCCAGCAGCGCCGGCAGCTACAATGAGCAGTTCTTC. It translates to CASSAGSYNEQFF.

This clone was detected once. The V call is TRBV28, the J call TRBJ2-7, with 9 bases identical to TRBD2. The germline V gene encodes CDR1 MDHEN and CDR2 SYDVKM. Germline trimming cut 3 bases from V and 9 bases from J; bases unmatched to any gene: 6. This CDR3 is 13 amino acids long. This CDR3 is CASSLAGGKGQYF. The DNA of the CDR3 is TGTGCCAGCAGTTTGGCGGGAGGGAAAGGGCAGTACTTC.

CDR3 sequence: CAIRGTGTDTQYF. The CDR3, as DNA: TGTGCCATCAGGGGGACGGGTACAGATACGCAGTATTTT. The rearrangement joins TRBV10-3 to TRBJ2-3, with D possibly called TRBD1 or TRBD2 (5 bases each). CDR3 length: 13 residues. Trimming pared 6 bases from V and 3 bases from J, leaving 10 bases between. The germline V gene encodes CDR1 ENHRY and CDR2 SYGVKD.

This rearrangement joins TRBV5-1 to TRBJ1-1; D uncertain. Trimming left V 3 bases short and J 0 bases short, with 15 bases between. CDR1 and CDR2 (germline): SGHRS, YFSETQ. This CDR3 contains 16 residues. The CDR3 sequence is CASSSGPPVVNTEAFF. In DNA, the CDR3 is TGCGCCAGCAGCTCCGGACCCCCAGTTGTGAACACTGAAGCTTTCTTT. The complete variable domain, with remaining parts taken from reference TRBV5-1 and TRBJ1-1, reads KAGVTQTPRYLIKTRGQQVTLSCSPISGHRSVSWYQQTPGQGLQFLFEYFSETQRNKGNFPGRFSGRQFSNSRSEMNVSTLELGDSALYLCASSSGPPVVNTEAFFGQGTRLTVV.

The chain is built from TRBV7-2 and TRBJ1-2; maybe TRBD1 (5 bases). This CDR3 has 15 amino acids. Germline CDR1 reads SGHTA; CDR2 reads FQGNSA. The V gene lost 5 bases and the J gene lost 2 bases, with 15 bases spanning the gap. This CDR3 reads CASSRSRGANYGYTF. The CDR3 DNA reads as TGTGCCAGCAGCCGCTCAAGGGGAGCCAACTATGGCTACACCTTC.

This clone appeared a single time. The J gene is TRBJ2-5, the V gene TRBV27; 8 bases are shared with TRBD2. CDR1 is MNHEY, CDR2 SMNVEV, per germline (reference sequence). V lost 2 bases to trimming and J lost 2 bases; unmatched junction nucleotides: 4. This CDR3 has 15 amino acids. CDR3 amino acids: CASSLTGGDQETQYF. In DNA, the CDR3 is TGTGCCAGCAGTTTAACGGGGGGGGATCAAGAGACCCAGTACTTC.

This clone has only one observation. One end of the junction is discordant with germline, which a read error may explain. The V gene is TRBV7-2, the J gene TRBJ2-3, with 9 bases aligning to TRBD2. Germline CDR1 and CDR2: SGHTA and FQGNSA. The CDR3 totals 17 residues. CDR3 sequence reads: CASTLQTGLARQNTQYF. The DNA of the CDR3 is TGTGCCAGCACCTTACAGACGGGACTAGCCCGTCAAAATACGCAGTATTTT.

Points on this clone: It may be a read error: a sequence one base away is much more abundant. The rearrangement uses TRBV11-3 and TRBJ2-7, with D tentatively TRBD1 or TRBD2 (5 bases each). V was pared by 5 bases and J by 5 bases, with 7 bases between. The CDR3 extends over 11 amino acids. Germline CDR1 reads SGHNT; CDR2 reads YENEEA. The CDR3 region has the DNA TGTGCCAGCAGCCGAGGGGACGAGCAGTACTTC. Translating it yields CASSRGDEQYF.

The chain joins TRBV5-1 to TRBJ2-7, with D unclear. Germline V gene sequence: CDR1 SGHRS, CDR2 YFSETQ. V lost 0 bases and J 6 bases, leaving 10 bases between the germline ends. The CDR3 extends over 13 amino acids. The CDR3 spells CASSLDLVGEQYF. In DNA, the CDR3 is TGCGCCAGCAGCTTGGACCTCGTGGGCGAGCAGTACTTC.